This T cell receptor beta chain was recovered during a study of OX40 agonist ivuxolimab in advanced cancers. Overall study context: A diagnosis of hepatocellular carcinoma, melanoma, renal cell or head and neck cancer was present in dose-escalation patients. Three patients, one with hepatocellular carcinoma and two with cutaneous melanoma, achieved partial responses.

The length of the CDR3 is 14 residues. With 5 bases removed from V and 3 bases from J, the gap between germline ends came to 13 bases. Germline V lookup: CDR1 MNHEY, CDR2 SMNVEV (reference sequence). Using immunoSEQ multiplex PCR, the repertoire was profiled, and TCRdb retains in-frame clones only, with some absent. This table holds about 100,000 clones, about 91% found once. The chain joins TRBV27 to TRBJ1-2, with D hard to call. The TCR comes from an adult with an advanced solid tumor such as melanoma, head and neck, liver or kidney cancer. Specimen: CD4+ or CD8+ T cells sorted from blood, collected in a trial of the OX40 agonist ivuxolimab. This CDR3 is CASSALGVDYGYTF. The CDR3 DNA is TGTGCCAGCAGTGCGTTAGGAGTAGACTATGGCTACACCTTC.